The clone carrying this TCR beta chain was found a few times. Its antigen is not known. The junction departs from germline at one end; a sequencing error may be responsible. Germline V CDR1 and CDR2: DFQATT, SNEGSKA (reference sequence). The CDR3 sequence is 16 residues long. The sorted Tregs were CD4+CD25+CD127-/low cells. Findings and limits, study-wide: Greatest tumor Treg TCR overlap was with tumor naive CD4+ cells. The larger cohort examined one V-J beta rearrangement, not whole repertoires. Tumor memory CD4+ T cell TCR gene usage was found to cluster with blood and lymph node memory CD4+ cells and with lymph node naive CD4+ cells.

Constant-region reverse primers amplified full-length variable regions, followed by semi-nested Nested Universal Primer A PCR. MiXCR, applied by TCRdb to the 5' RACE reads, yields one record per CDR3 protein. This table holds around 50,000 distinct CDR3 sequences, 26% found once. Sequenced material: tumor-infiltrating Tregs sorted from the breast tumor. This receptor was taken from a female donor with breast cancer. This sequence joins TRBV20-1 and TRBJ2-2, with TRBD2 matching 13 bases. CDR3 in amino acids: CSASGLAGADTGELSF. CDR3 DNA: TGCAGTGCTAGTGGACTAGCGGGAGCGGACACCGGGGAGCTGTCTTTT.